The 20 T cell receptor beta chains below were found in one sample sequenced in a study of blood T cell repertoires in COVID-19. Using immunoSEQ multiplex PCR, the repertoire was profiled, and TCRdb retains in-frame clones only, with some absent. Of about 37,000 clones in the sample, around 87% were seen once. Sequencing input: peripheral blood. All receptors come from a human donor in a cohort sampled during active COVID-19.

V is TRBV5-5 and J is TRBJ1-3; D may be TRBD1 (5 bases). Trimming stripped 1 base from V and 0 bases from J, with 14 bases between. The germline gives CDR1 SGHKS, CDR2 YYEKEE (reference sequence). The CDR3 is made up of 17 amino acids. The CDR3, as DNA: TGTGCCAGCAGCTTGTGGCGCAGACAGAACTCTGGAAACACCATATATTTT. This translates into CASSLWRRQNSGNTIYF. The variable domain in full, with the rest retrieved from reference TRBV5-5 and TRBJ1-3, is DAGVTQSPTHLIKTRGQQVTLRCSPISGHKSVSWYQQVLGQGPQFIFQYYEKEERGRGNFPDRFSARQFPNYSSELNVNALLLGDSALYLCASSLWRRQNSGNTIYFGEGSWLTVV.

The chain couples TRBV5-1 to TRBJ2-3; 7 nucleotides match TRBD1. CDR3 length: 13 amino acids. CDR1 SGHRS and CDR2 YFSETQ come from the germline V gene. V shed 5 bases, J shed 9 bases, and the junction held 9 bases outside the gene matches. The CDR3 DNA sequence: TGCGCCAGCAGTTCCGAGGGGGCAGGGACGCAGTATTTT. This gives the protein CASSSEGAGTQYF.

The chain combines TRBV19 with TRBJ1-1, with D possibly TRBD1 on 6 matching bases. CDR1 and CDR2 from the germline V gene are LNHDA and SQIVND (reference sequence). Trimming shortened V by 6 bases and J by 1 base, and 9 bases separated the two germline ends. This CDR3 has 13 residues. CDR3 bases: TGTGCCAGTAGCAGACAGGAGAACACTGAAGCTTTCTTT. This encodes CASSRQENTEAFF.

The V call is TRBV6-1, the J call TRBJ2-5; TRBD1 might be the D (5 bases). The CDR3 has 13 amino acids. Germline assignment: CDR1 MNHNS and CDR2 SASEGT. V was cut by 10 bases and J by 5 bases, with 17 bases left in between. CDR3 nucleotide sequence: TGTGCCACCCGAGACAGTAAAGGCGAGACCCAGTACTTC. Translated, it gives CATRDSKGETQYF.

The chain uses TRBV24-1 and TRBJ2-5, with 7 positions matching TRBD2. The V gene's germline CDR1 is KGHDR and CDR2 SFDVKD. With 2 bases clipped from V and 2 bases from J, the junction kept 4 bases outside the gene matches. This CDR3 is 15 amino acids long. The CDR3 sequence: CATSDSGGLQETQYF. In DNA form, the CDR3 reads TGTGCCACCAGTGATTCCGGGGGACTACAAGAGACCCAGTACTTC.

This sequence joins TRBV7-8 and TRBJ1-3; D gene uncertain. Germline CDR1 is SGHVS and CDR2 is FQNEAQ. The V and J ends lost 1 base and 0 bases respectively, with 13 bases between them. This CDR3 spans 17 amino acids. CDR3 region: CASSLGQRRFSGNTIYF. Here the CDR3 DNA reads TGTGCCAGCAGCTTAGGTCAGCGAAGATTCTCTGGAAACACCATATATTTT. Combining the CDR3 with reference TRBV7-8 and TRBJ1-3 gives the whole variable domain GAGVSQSPRYKVAKRGQDVALRCDPISGHVSLFWYQQALGQGPEFLTYFQNEAQLDKSGLPSDRFFAERPEGSVSTLKIQRTQQEDSAVYLCASSLGQRRFSGNTIYFGEGSWLTVV.

The V and J genes are TRBV5-1 and TRBJ2-1; 10 bases agree with TRBD1. The CDR3 extends over 16 amino acids. V lost 1 base, J lost 9 bases, and 10 bases stayed unmatched. Per the germline V gene, CDR1 is SGHRS and CDR2 is YFSETQ. The CDR3 here is CASSLSGTGVLSEQFF. The CDR3 nucleotides are TGCGCCAGCAGCTTGTCCGGGACAGGGGTATTGAGTGAGCAGTTCTTC.

The chain links TRBV5-1 to TRBJ2-2, with TRBD1 as a possible D gene (6 bases). Looked up from germline, CDR1 is SGHRS and CDR2 is YFSETQ. V was trimmed by 0 bases and J by 4 bases, leaving 13 bases between them. The CDR3 runs 16 residues. CDR3 region: CASSLVQGLSTGELFF. DNA of the CDR3: TGCGCCAGCAGCTTGGTACAGGGCCTTAGCACCGGGGAGCTGTTTTTT.

The chain links TRBV10-3 to TRBJ1-2; D remains unclear. Trimming took 0 bases from V and 2 from J, leaving 7 bases between them. The CDR3 extends over 14 amino acids. CDR1 is ENHRY, CDR2 SYGVKD, per germline. The CDR3 region is CAISESAGNYGYTF. The CDR3 DNA reads as TGTGCCATCAGTGAGTCCGCCGGGAACTATGGCTACACCTTC.

This clone was detected once. V gene TRBV7-9 combines with J gene TRBJ2-7; tentatively, D is TRBD1 (5 bases). The V end lost 5 bases, the J end lost 1 base, and 12 bases lay between the germline ends. This CDR3 region has 14 residues. Germline-derived CDR1 and CDR2 are SEHNR and FQNEAQ (reference sequence). CDR3 DNA: TGTGCCAGCAGCAAGGCCCAGGGTTCCTACGAGCAGTACTTC. It codes for CASSKAQGSYEQYF.

The V call is TRBV18, the J call TRBJ2-7, with no clear D. This CDR3 contains 14 residues. Trimming took off 0 bases at V and 9 bases at J, with 15 bases between the two ends. Germline V gene lookup returns CDR1 KGHSH and CDR2 LQKENI. In DNA, the CDR3 is TGTGCCAGCTCACCACCGATGGCAGCGCTAGGGCAGTACTTC. It translates to CASSPPMAALGQYF.

This chain links TRBV4-2 with TRBJ1-4; 8 nucleotides agree with TRBD1. Losses at the gene ends were 6 bases for V and 3 bases for J; bases not matched to a gene: 6. This CDR3 comprises 15 residues. The germline CDR1 and CDR2 sequences are LGHNA and YNFKEQ. CDR3 sequence (DNA): TGTGCCAGCAGGCGACAGGGGCAGGCTAATGAAAAACTGTTTTTT. Translated: CASRRQGQANEKLFF.

The V and J genes are TRBV3-1 (or the pseudogene TRBV3-2) and TRBJ1-6; 8 nucleotides line up with TRBD1. The CDR3 contains 18 residues. The germline V gene encodes CDR1 LGHDT and CDR2 YNNKEL (reference sequence). With V trimmed by 1 base and J by 7 bases, 12 bases remained unmatched. CDR3: CASSQVYMPGGSNSPLHF. DNA for the CDR3: TGTGCCAGCAGCCAAGTGTATATGCCAGGGGGCTCCAATTCACCCCTCCACTTT.

A single count supports this clone. The chain is built from TRBV6-5 and TRBJ1-6, with unresolved D. Trimming removed 7 bases from V and 7 bases from J, with 11 bases in between. The CDR3 contains 13 residues. In germline, CDR1 is MNHEY, CDR2 SVGAGI. The CDR3 loop is CASTSYENSPLHF. The CDR3 nucleotides are TGTGCCAGCACTAGCTATGAGAATTCACCCCTCCACTTT.

The chain joins TRBV23-1 to TRBJ2-7; D remains unclear. TRBV23-1 is filed as an ORF, its function uncertain. The CDR3 runs 11 residues. Trimming stripped 6 bases from V and 3 bases from J, with 6 bases between. Here the CDR3 reads CASSTYYEQYF. DNA of the CDR3: TGCGCCAGCAGCACCTACTACGAGCAGTACTTC.

The chain carries TRBV2 and TRBJ1-1; no reliable D call. CDR3 length: 11 residues. Trimming shortened V by 6 bases and J by 1 base, and 3 bases separated the two germline ends. Germline V CDR1 and CDR2: SNHLY, FYNNEI. The CDR3 reads CASSRNTEAFF. The CDR3 DNA reads as TGTGCCAGCAGCAGGAACACTGAAGCTTTCTTT.

J is TRBJ2-2 and V is TRBV6-5; TRBD2 aligns across 9 bases. Germline V gene lookup returns CDR1 MNHEY and CDR2 SVGAGI. The CDR3 runs 16 residues. V was clipped by 2 bases and J by 6 bases; unmatched bases: 7. The CDR3 DNA is TGTGCCAGCAGTTACATTGGCGGGGGGGCCTCCGGGGAGCTGTTTTTT. This codes for CASSYIGGGASGELFF.

This clone turned up a few times. V usage is TRBV5-1 and J usage is TRBJ2-7, with TRBD1 matching over 7 bases. Germline CDR1 is SGHRS and CDR2 is YFSETQ. The CDR3 extends over 16 amino acids. Trimming removed 4 bases from V and 3 bases from J; junction bases left unmatched: 13. The CDR3 DNA reads TGCGCCAGCAGCCCGGGATTTACGGGACAGAACTACGAGCAGTACTTC. Translating it yields CASSPGFTGQNYEQYF. Full variable domain (missing parts from reference TRBV5-1 and TRBJ2-7): KAGVTQTPRYLIKTRGQQVTLSCSPISGHRSVSWYQQTPGQGLQFLFEYFSETQRNKGNFPGRFSGRQFSNSRSEMNVSTLELGDSALYLCASSPGFTGQNYEQYFGPGTRLTVT.

This clone was observed a handful of times. The V gene is TRBV7-2, the J gene TRBJ2-7; D call uncertain. With 0 bases removed from V and 4 bases from J, the gap between germline ends came to 13 bases. CDR3 size: 15 residues. Germline V gives CDR1 SGHTA, CDR2 FQGNSA. DNA for the CDR3: TGTGCCAGCAGCTTAGCGCATTCAACACAGTACGAGCAGTACTTC. This sequence encodes CASSLAHSTQYEQYF.

The rearrangement uses TRBV7-2 and TRBJ2-3, with TRBD2 matching over 7 bases. The CDR3 length is 16 residues. Germline trimming cut 0 bases from V and 7 bases from J; bases unmatched to any gene: 10. CDR1 is SGHTA, CDR2 FQGNSA, per germline. The CDR3, as DNA: TGTGCCAGCAGCTTAGCGGGAGCGGGGAGTGTAAATACGCAGTATTTT. This translates into CASSLAGAGSVNTQYF.